This T cell receptor beta chain was captured in a study of shared clonotypes between healthy human individuals (TCRdb year 2020). Describing the broader study: The cohort comprised a couple of women and a few men aged 18 to 49 years. For each donor, three plates each were used for CD4 naive and CD4 memory, two plates were used for CD8 naive, and one plate was used for CD8 memory. Blood TCR repertoires of five healthy adults were deeply sequenced to estimate repertoire size and the extent of clonotype sharing between individuals. Different laboratories and diverse techniques were used to prepare libraries and sequence TCR repertoires, to increase sequencing depth and limit assay-specific biases. Each donor's leukapheresis produced roughly between roughly 0.85 and 10 billion PBMCs.

The donors were healthy, HIV-negative adults with no recently reported acute infections or vaccinations. All donors were Caucasian adults living in Nashville, Tennessee, USA. CD4+ T cells were enriched by magnetic negative selection; naive cells were then positively selected on CD45RA, and the negative fraction formed the memory subset. Blood was collected by leukapheresis, and PBMCs were isolated by Ficoll-Histopaque density gradient centrifugation and then cryopreserved in liquid nitrogen vapor phase. Analytical flow cytometry was used to check the purity and quantity of every magnetically sorted T cell population. Genomic DNA was isolated from each sorted fraction and quantified by UV absorbance on a Nanodrop 2000c. On the study overall, not on this receptor specifically: Pairwise subsampling led to the expectation that sequencing depth would affect the degree of clonotype sharing among donors. Only blood was sampled, and tissue TCR repertoires likely differ from those in blood. Clonotypes shared by all four sorted-subset donors showed higher generation probabilities than non-shared clonotypes. Estimated clonotype richness was generally larger for naive than for memory subsets. When a few donors were compared, the shared fraction of clonotypes was approximately 5% for naive CD4, over 3% for naive CD8, roughly 2.5% for memory CD4, and around 0.37% for memory CD8. Even with the large sequencing depth, rarefaction of the sorted-subset datasets indicated that sequencing was incomplete. The genetic and exposure-history diversity represented was limited by the small number of donors.

On this clone: Its recognized antigen is unknown. The record has no base qualities; no much larger clone is one base away.

Using the deep immunoSEQ assay, multiplex PCR amplified TCR CDR3 regions from genomic DNA. Extracted genomic DNA from each cell subset was spread evenly across all wells of several immunoSEQ 96-well plates, with each plate serving as a replicate. For sorted subsets, approximately 200 ng of genomic DNA, equivalent to 30,000 or so T cell genomes, went into each replicate PCR. Purified libraries were measured with a Qubit 3.0 fluorometer, size-checked on a Bioanalyzer 2100, and measured again with the KAPA Library Quantification kit. A separate single-read 150-cycle Illumina NextSeq 550 flow cell was used to sequence each immunoSEQ 96-well plate. Per the source publication's procedure: Because the immunoSEQ output held only junctional sequences and lacked quality scores, the filtering could not match the filtering applied to full-length reads. To assign V/J genes and CDR3, sequences were annotated using PyIR, a Python wrapper for IgBLAST v1.9, with IMGT germline references. Reads with weak V/J assignments (E-value above 1e-6), missing CDR3, stop codons, out-of-frame junctions, or ambiguous translated residues were removed. V3J clonotypes were defined by identical inferred V gene, J gene, and CDR3 amino acid sequence. Percentage overlap between repertoires was calculated by dividing the number of shared unique clonotypes by the size of the smaller repertoire. RTK rarefaction, the Chao1 estimator, and Recon v2.1 estimates of unobserved clonotypes were used to assess repertoire richness. OLGA was used to compute generation probabilities for all TCRbeta clonotypes that the gDNA method yielded from a handful of donors. TCRdb holds this immuneACCESS table with in-frame rearrangements only. Some clones are missing; in checked studies, unresolved V genes explain under half, and the rest has no known cause. The V and J calls and clone size were taken over from that table, and D and trimming were inferred from the DNA. A total of some 1.5 million clones appear in this sample, 98% of them only once. The top ten hold roughly 0.42% of the sample.

This sequence originates from a man younger than 40 in good health. The sample was naive CD4+ T cells sorted from blood. Explained via the paper, the cell subset or site label denotes: CD45RA+ positively selected.

The nucleotide sequence reads as follows: TGCGCCAGCACCCCCGGGACTAGCGGGAAGATACTTGGGGCAGATACGCAGTATTTT. This translates into CASTPGTSGKILGADTQYF. The chain employs TRBV5-1 and TRBJ2-3; 13 bases in the junction line up with TRBD2. From the germline V gene, CDR1 is SGHRS and CDR2 is YFSETQ. From the cysteine through the phenylalanine, the CDR3 covers 19 amino acids. Only the CDR3 DNA stays, 57 bases, in frame from base 1. The V end gives up 6 bases and the J end 4 bases, leaving 17 bases in the junction not matched to a gene. Beyond the CDR3, the reference TRBV5-1 and TRBJ2-3 genes provide the residues; the full variable domain reads: KAGVTQTPRYLIKTRGQQVTLSCSPISGHRSVSWYQQTPGQGLQFLFEYFSETQRNKGNFPGRFSGRQFSNSRSEMNVSTLELGDSALYLCASTPGTSGKILGADTQYFGPGTRLTVL.